What follows is one T cell receptor (beta chain) and its context. The data were produced by immunoSEQ multiplex PCR, yet TCRdb's version contains in-frame clones alone and is incomplete. The profile shows 200,000 or so clones, about 84% of them singletons. This entry is derived from a study of blood T cell repertoires in COVID-19. Per the germline V gene, CDR1 is SQVTM and CDR2 is ANQGSEA. CDR3 size: 15 residues. Trimming cost V 4 bases and J 3 bases; bases outside gene matches: 12. The sequenced sample was peripheral blood. The sequence derives from a person aged 70 to 79 with COVID-19, enrolled during active disease. The chain has TRBV29-1 and TRBJ2-7; 7 bases line up with TRBD2. DNA of the CDR3: TGCAGCGTTGTGCGGGGGTCGACTCCTAACTACGAGCAGTACTTC. Its translation is CSVVRGSTPNYEQYF.